This TCR beta chain was documented in a study of T cell responses to AZD1222 COVID-19 vaccine. The study, taken as a whole, reports: Spike-specific TCRs gained breadth and depth after people received two AZD1222 doses.

A remark on this clone: Its specificity is unknown.

The assay was immunoSEQ multiplex PCR, and TCRdb's table has in-frame clones only and misses some. In the table there are approximately 140,000 clones, 80% to 95% of which are singletons. Germline CDR1 and CDR2: SGHKS and YYEKEE (reference sequence). Trimming removed 5 bases from V and 4 bases from J, with 16 bases in between. CDR3 size: 14 residues. The input for sequencing was peripheral blood, taken on day 0 of AZD1222 vaccination. The chain links TRBV5-5 to TRBJ2-7; D is ambiguous. The sequence came from an adult in good health. The CDR3 spells CASSPEWQQYEQYF. CDR3 bases: TGTGCCAGCAGTCCGGAATGGCAGCAATACGAGCAGTACTTC.